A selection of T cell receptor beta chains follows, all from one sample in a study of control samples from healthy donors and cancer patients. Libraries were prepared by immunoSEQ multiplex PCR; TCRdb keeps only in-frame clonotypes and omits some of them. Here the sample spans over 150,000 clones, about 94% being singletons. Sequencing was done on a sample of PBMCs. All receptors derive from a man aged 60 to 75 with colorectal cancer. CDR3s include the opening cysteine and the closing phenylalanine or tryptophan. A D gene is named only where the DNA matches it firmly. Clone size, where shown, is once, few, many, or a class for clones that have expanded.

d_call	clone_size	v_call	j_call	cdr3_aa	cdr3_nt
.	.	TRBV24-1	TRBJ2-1	CATSDSYSNEQFF	TGTGCCACCAGTGATTCCTACAGCAATGAGCAGTTCTTC
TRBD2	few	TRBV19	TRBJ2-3	CASKDSGGTDTQYF	TGTGCCAGTAAGGATAGCGGGGGGACAGATACGCAGTATTTT
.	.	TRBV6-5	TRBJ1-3	CASRAGTQAGNTIYF	TGTGCCAGCAGGGCCGGGACGCAGGCTGGAAACACCATATATTTT
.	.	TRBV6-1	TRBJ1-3	CASSDQAREGNTIYF	TGTGCCAGCAGTGACCAGGCCAGGGAGGGAAACACCATATATTTT
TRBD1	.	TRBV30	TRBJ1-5	CAWGTGEYGGNQPQHF	TGTGCCTGGGGGACAGGGGAATATGGGGGCAATCAGCCCCAGCATTTT
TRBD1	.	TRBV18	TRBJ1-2	CASSPSGTGDHTF	TGTGCCAGCTCACCATCCGGGACAGGAGACCACACCTTC
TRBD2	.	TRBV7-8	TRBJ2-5	CASSSGTSGAYQETQYF	TGTGCCAGCAGCTCCGGGACTAGCGGGGCCTACCAAGAGACCCAGTACTTC
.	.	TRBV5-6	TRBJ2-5	CASSAGPGETQYF	TGTGCCAGCAGCGCAGGGCCGGGAGAGACCCAGTACTTC
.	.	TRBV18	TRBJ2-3	CASTPTGLFTDTQYF	TGTGCCAGCACTCCGACAGGACTGTTCACAGATACGCAGTATTTT
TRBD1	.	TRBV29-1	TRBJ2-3	CSTPGGAGTDTQYF	TGCAGCACCCCAGGGGGCGCGGGCACAGATACGCAGTATTTT